These 24 T cell receptor beta chains came from one sample sequenced in a study of vaccination and CD4 T cells after COVID-19. For these TCRs, the target antigens are not known. The treatment was: approximately nine-day PBMC culture with coronavirus spike peptide pools or control peptides (ViraFEST assay). Sequencing of the DNA from cultured CD4+ T cells was carried out with the Oncomine TCR Beta short-read assay. Each CDR3 protein is one row after TCRdb ran MiXCR on the PCR reads. The table has 22,000 or so distinct CDR3 sequences, about 39% seen once. Sequenced material: CD4+ T cells from blood, cultured in vitro. The receptor set was obtained from a human donor who had recovered from COVID-19.

This rearrangement joins TRBV6-1 to TRBJ2-1; possible D gene TRBD2, 6 bases. V shed 2 bases and J shed 3 bases, with 8 bases lying between them. The CDR3 totals 14 residues. The germline V gene has CDR1 MNHNS and CDR2 SASEGT. The CDR3 protein is CASSESGFYNEQFF. As DNA, the CDR3 is TGTGCCAGCAGTGAAAGCGGGTTCTACAATGAGCAGTTCTTC.

The chain links TRBV18 to TRBJ2-7; 7 bases align to TRBD1. V shed 1 base and J 3 bases; nucleotides not matched to a gene: 9. Germline V gene data show CDR1 as KGHSH and CDR2 as LQKENI. The CDR3 runs to 16 residues. This chain's CDR3 is CASSPRPGQSSYEQYF. The CDR3 DNA is TGTGCCAGCTCACCACGACCGGGACAGTCGAGCTACGAGCAGTACTTC.

The chain couples TRBV7-6 to TRBJ2-3, with D hard to call. CDR1 and CDR2 from the germline V gene are SGHVS and FNYEAQ. The germline V and J ends were trimmed by 5 bases and 1 base, with 4 bases remaining between them. CDR3 length equals 12 residues. CDR3 DNA: TGTGCCAGCAGCCCAGGCACAGATACGCAGTATTTT. Amino acids: CASSPGTDTQYF.

J is TRBJ2-3 and V is TRBV5-4, with a weak D call TRBD2 (6 bases). The CDR3 consists of 14 residues. V lost 7 bases and J 0 bases, leaving 12 bases between the germline ends. Germline V gene sequence: CDR1 SGHNT, CDR2 YYREEE (reference sequence). The CDR3 DNA reads as TGTGCCAGCGGTGCTGGGACTAGCACAGATACGCAGTATTTT. Its protein is CASGAGTSTDTQYF. Full variable domain (rest looked up from reference TRBV5-4 and TRBJ2-3): ETGVTQSPTHLIKTRGQQVTLRCSSQSGHNTVSWYQQALGQGPQFIFQYYREEENGRGNFPPRFSGLQFPNYSSELNVNALELDDSALYLCASGAGTSTDTQYFGPGTRLTVL.

The V call is TRBV2, the J call TRBJ2-1, with 7 bases aligning to TRBD2. Germline values: CDR1 SNHLY, CDR2 FYNNEI. J gave up 6 bases and V 2 bases, and 10 bases lay outside the gene matches. This CDR3 is 16 amino acids long. CDR3 DNA: TGTGCCAGCAGTGAATTTTTGACTAGCAGATCCAATGAGCAGTTCTTC. Its protein product is CASSEFLTSRSNEQFF.

A remark on this clonotype: At one of its ends the junction is not consistent with the germline gene, which may arise from a read error. The CDR3 protein is CASRQVTDTQYF. CDR3 sequence (DNA): TGTGCCAGTCGACAGGTTACAGATACACAGTATTTT. The chain uses TRBV6-1 and TRBJ2-3; D is possibly TRBD1 (6 bases). The length of the CDR3 is 12 residues. Germline CDR1 is MNHNS and CDR2 is SASEGT.

This clonotype was seen a single time. The chain links TRBV12-3 or TRBV12-4 to TRBJ1-5, with 7 bases fitting TRBD1. Trimming at V came to 7 bases and at J to 1 base, leaving 13 bases not matched to a gene. This CDR3 comprises 17 residues. The CDR3 is CASTKPGTVSSNQPQHF. The CDR3 DNA is TGTGCCAGCACCAAACCTGGGACAGTATCGAGCAATCAGCCCCAGCATTTT.

The sample holds a few counts of this clonotype. This chain connects TRBV20-1 to TRBJ2-1, with 10 positions matching TRBD2. The CDR3 totals 16 residues. The germline gives CDR1 DFQATT, CDR2 SNEGSKA (reference sequence). Germline trimming cut 5 bases from V and 3 bases from J; bases unmatched to any gene: 10. The CDR3 DNA reads as TGCAGTGCTTATAGTACTAGCGGGGTTTTCTACAATGAGCAGTTCTTC. Amino acid sequence: CSAYSTSGVFYNEQFF.

This clonotype has more than one count but fewer than ten. The chain combines TRBV20-1 with TRBJ2-7, with 8 bases fitting TRBD1. This CDR3 has 14 residues. Germline V lookup: CDR1 DFQATT, CDR2 SNEGSKA (reference sequence). Unmatched junction bases numbered 7, after V lost 4 bases and J lost 2 bases. CDR3 DNA: TGCAGTGCTACTTCGGGACAGGCCACCTACGAGCAGTACTTC. Its translation: CSATSGQATYEQYF.

The chain uses TRBV6-1 and TRBJ2-7; D may match TRBD1 or TRBD2 (5 bases each). The CDR3 spans 15 residues. The ends were cut back, 6 bases at V and 0 bases at J, with 15 bases in the middle. Germline CDR1 and CDR2: MNHNS and SASEGT. As DNA, the CDR3 is TGTGCCAGCAGCCGCCCCCCCGGGGCCTCCTACGAGCAGTACTTC. Its protein product is CASSRPPGASYEQYF.

The chain carries TRBV27 and TRBJ2-3, with TRBD2 matching over 8 bases. The V segment lost 5 bases and the J segment 2 bases; nucleotides outside the gene matches: 15. The CDR3 length is 18 residues. The germline gives CDR1 MNHEY, CDR2 SMNVEV (reference sequence). The CDR3 reads CASSPRQGSGKYTDTQYF. CDR3 nucleotides: TGTGCCAGCAGTCCGAGGCAAGGTAGCGGGAAATACACAGATACGCAGTATTTT.

This CDR3 is CASSFSGQGAPRAGELFF. CDR3 coding DNA: TGTGCCAGCAGTTTTTCGGGACAGGGGGCGCCCCGGGCCGGGGAGCTGTTTTTT. This chain links TRBV28 with TRBJ2-2; 12 bases are a match to TRBD1. Germline loops: CDR1 MDHEN, CDR2 SYDVKM. The CDR3 loop spans 18 amino acids. The trim removed 3 bases at V and 6 bases at J, leaving 11 bases unmatched.

The V call is TRBV20-1, the J call TRBJ2-1, with D possibly matching TRBD1 (6 bases). Germline lookup yields CDR1 DFQATT and CDR2 SNEGSKA (reference sequence). The V gene lost 8 bases and the J gene lost 3 bases, with 17 bases spanning the gap. This CDR3 is 14 amino acids long. The CDR3 coding sequence is TGCAGTTTCCAGGGGACCAGCAGCTACAATGAGCAGTTCTTC. Protein sequence: CSFQGTSSYNEQFF.

This clonotype was seen a handful of times. This chain joins TRBV18 and TRBJ2-3, with D possibly TRBD2 on 6 matching bases. Germline V gene data show CDR1 as KGHSH and CDR2 as LQKENI. This CDR3 contains 15 residues. V was trimmed by 5 bases and J by 0 bases, leaving 12 bases between them. The CDR3 DNA follows: TGTGCCAGCTCAATTGCGGGACCCAGCACAGATACGCAGTATTTT. Translation gives CASSIAGPSTDTQYF.

The chain combines TRBV6-5 with TRBJ2-1; 10 nucleotides line up with TRBD2. Germline CDR1 MNHEY, CDR2 SVGAGI. The trim removed 2 bases at V and 6 bases at J, leaving 4 bases unmatched. The CDR3 runs to 15 residues. The CDR3 loop is CASSYIAGGINEQFF. As DNA, the CDR3 is TGTGCCAGCAGTTACATAGCGGGGGGAATCAATGAGCAGTTCTTC.

The CDR3 is CATTQDLNTEAFF. The CDR3 DNA sequence: TGCGCCACCACTCAGGATCTGAACACTGAAGCTTTCTTT. J is TRBJ1-1 and V is TRBV10-1, with D unresolved. In germline, CDR1 is WNHNN, CDR2 SYGVQD (reference sequence). The ends were cut back, 10 bases at V and 0 bases at J, with 12 bases in the middle. There are 13 residues in the CDR3.

The chain is built from TRBV6-1 and TRBJ1-5; maybe TRBD1 (6 bases). The germline V gene encodes CDR1 MNHNS and CDR2 SASEGT. This CDR3 region has 16 residues. Trimming left V 6 bases short and J 0 bases short, with 15 bases between. Written as DNA, the CDR3 is TGTGCCAGCAGACGAGTGCAGGGGTATAGCAATCAGCCCCAGCATTTT. This codes for CASRRVQGYSNQPQHF.

This rearrangement joins TRBV20-1 to TRBJ1-5, with D perhaps TRBD1 (6 bases). The CDR3 loop spans 15 amino acids. The V end was cut by 5 bases, the J end by 2 bases, with 16 bases between. Germline CDR1 reads DFQATT; CDR2 reads SNEGSKA (reference sequence). The chain's CDR3 is CSAYPTGRRNQPQHF. DNA of the CDR3: TGCAGTGCTTACCCAACAGGGCGCCGCAATCAGCCCCAGCATTTT.

This clonotype was seen only a few times. The rearrangement uses TRBV24-1 and TRBJ2-1; D not certain. CDR1 KGHDR and CDR2 SFDVKD come from the germline V gene. The CDR3 extends over 13 amino acids. V lost 6 bases to trimming and J lost 8 bases, with 13 bases between them. In nucleotides, the CDR3 is TGTGCCACCAGTAGGGCCGGCGTCGATGAGCAGTTCTTC. Translation gives CATSRAGVDEQFF.

This clonotype was detected a few times. The rearrangement uses TRBV6-1 and TRBJ2-7, with D possibly matching TRBD2 (5 bases). Germline CDR1 and CDR2: MNHNS and SASEGT. There are 13 residues in the CDR3. Trimming cost V 5 bases and J 4 bases, with 12 bases left between them. The CDR3 DNA is TGTGCCAGCAGTAAACTAGGCGGGTACGAGCAGTACTTC. Its translation: CASSKLGGYEQYF.

This clonotype was recorded a few times. The chain combines TRBV7-8 with TRBJ2-7; TRBD2 matches 14 bases. Germline V CDR1 and CDR2: SGHVS, FQNEAQ. Trimming took 5 bases from V and 5 from J; bases not matched to a gene: 8. The CDR3 spans 16 residues. CDR3 bases: TGTGCCAGCAGCCAACAGACTAGCGGGAGGGCCCACGAGCAGTACTTC. Translating gives CASSQQTSGRAHEQYF.

The chain carries TRBV4-2 and TRBJ2-7, with a tentative D call TRBD1 (6 bases). V was shortened by 0 bases and J by 5 bases, with 11 bases between the two germline ends. The length of the CDR3 is 14 residues. Per germline, CDR1 LGHNA and CDR2 YNFKEQ. CDR3 protein: CASSQDLQGDEQYF. CDR3 nucleotides: TGTGCCAGCAGCCAAGACCTACAGGGCGACGAGCAGTACTTC.

The J gene is TRBJ2-2, the V gene TRBV24-1; D perhaps matches TRBD2 (5 bases). Germline V gives CDR1 KGHDR, CDR2 SFDVKD. The V and J ends lost 11 bases and 6 bases respectively, with 12 bases between them. This CDR3 is 12 amino acids long. The CDR3 DNA reads as TGTGCCAGCCTTGGGAGTGCCGGGGAGCTGTTTTTT. Amino acids: CASLGSAGELFF.

This clonotype was counted a few times. The chain carries TRBV20-1 and TRBJ2-3; 10 positions agree with TRBD2. Germline V gene lookup returns CDR1 DFQATT and CDR2 SNEGSKA (reference sequence). V was clipped by 3 bases and J by 3 bases; unmatched bases: 6. This CDR3 contains 15 residues. CDR3 DNA: TGCAGTGCTAGCCTGAGCGGGGGGGCTACAGATACGCAGTATTTT. The encoded protein is CSASLSGGATDTQYF.